Listed below are T cell receptor beta chains from one sample, sequenced in a study of CD8+ T cells in alopecia areata. The method was immunoSEQ multiplex PCR; TCRdb's version includes in-frame clones alone and lacks a portion of them. The sample yields 150,000 to 180,000 clones, about 51% seen once. This sample comprised CD8+ T cells sorted from blood, obtained at week 0. The receptors come from a human donor with alopecia areata. CDR3s leave out the opening cysteine and the closing phenylalanine or tryptophan.

TRBV27	TRBJ1-5	ASSSGSVRSNQPQH
TRBV27	TRBJ1-5	ASSLSGGSNQPQH
TRBV29-1	TRBJ2-2	SVDRRTSTGELF
TRBV9	TRBJ2-2	ASSVGASNTGELF
TRBV28	TRBJ2-7	ASSEGGYEQY
TRBV6-6	TRBJ2-7	ASRTGSLSEQY
TRBV30	TRBJ1-2	AWSVRPFWGTGYT
TRBV4-1	TRBJ2-1	ASSQAGSSYNEQF
TRBV30	TRBJ1-1	AWSVTGMGKTEAF
TRBV7-2	TRBJ2-7	ASSLVRGSSSYEQY
TRBV7-2	TRBJ2-7	ASTPGGYEQY
TRBV29-1	TRBJ2-5	SVEPPTSGQETQY
TRBV10-3	TRBJ1-2	AISDRTGDGYT
TRBV29-1	TRBJ1-2	SVEDSLGHRDGYT
TRBV5-5	TRBJ2-1	ASSQLAGYNEQF
TRBV6-5	TRBJ1-1	ASTSIGPEVTEAF
TRBV25-1	TRBJ2-7	ASSEIYEQY
TRBV4-3	TRBJ2-1	ASSHAGGTSSYNEQF
TRBV4-2	TRBJ2-5	ASRGGDQETQY
TRBV27	TRBJ1-2	ASRGRSDYGYT
TRBV5-1	TRBJ1-2	ASSSPDRALDGYT
TRBV5-4	TRBJ2-1	ASRFWTGRNEQF
TRBV19	TRBJ2-3	ASSSESSTDTQY
TRBV11-2	TRBJ2-7	ASSWDPTYEQY
TRBV23-1	TRBJ1-6	ASSPGQGISRTENSPLH
TRBV29-1	TRBJ2-7	SATTFGDSEQY
TRBV19	TRBJ1-2	ASGIDVNGIEYGYT
TRBV27	TRBJ2-1	ASSLRGYEQF
TRBV14	TRBJ1-2	ASRGDGDLDYGYT
TRBV29-1	TRBJ2-1	SVLGYNEQF
TRBV5-6	TRBJ2-1	ASSLYYGGDEQF
TRBV9	TRBJ2-1	ASSPGTTTYNEQF
TRBV5-6	TRBJ1-2	ASSDGTSYGYT
TRBV7-9	TRBJ2-3	ASSFGGTDTQY
TRBV6-1	TRBJ2-7	ASSGGGTGDEQY
TRBV30	TRBJ2-7	ACGNYEQY
TRBV5-6	TRBJ2-7	ASSEMTSGDYEQY
TRBV27	TRBJ1-6	ASRPTMLDSPLH
TRBV4-1	TRBJ1-5	ASSQLYQGNQPQH
TRBV29-1	TRBJ2-7	SVEELREGVTYEQY